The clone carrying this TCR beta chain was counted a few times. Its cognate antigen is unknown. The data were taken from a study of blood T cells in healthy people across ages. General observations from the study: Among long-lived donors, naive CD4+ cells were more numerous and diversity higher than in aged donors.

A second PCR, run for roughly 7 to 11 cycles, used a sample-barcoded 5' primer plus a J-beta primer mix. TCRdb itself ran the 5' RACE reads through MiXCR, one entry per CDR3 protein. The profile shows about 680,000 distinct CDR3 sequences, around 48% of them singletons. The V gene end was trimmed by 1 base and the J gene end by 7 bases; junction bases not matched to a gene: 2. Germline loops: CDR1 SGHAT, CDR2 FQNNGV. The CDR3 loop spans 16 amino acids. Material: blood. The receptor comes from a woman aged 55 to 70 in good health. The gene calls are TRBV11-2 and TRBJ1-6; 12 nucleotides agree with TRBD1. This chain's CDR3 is CASSLGDRGQNSPLHF. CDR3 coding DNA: TGTGCCAGCAGCTTAGGGGACAGGGGGCAGAATTCACCCCTCCACTTT. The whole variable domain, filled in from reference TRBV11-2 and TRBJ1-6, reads EAGVAQSPRYKIIEKRQSVAFWCNPISGHATLYWYQQILGQGPKLLIQFQNNGVVDDSQLPKDRFSAERLKGVDSTLKIQPAKLEDSAVYLCASSLGDRGQNSPLHFGNGTRLTVT.